The clone carrying this T cell receptor (beta chain) showed up just a few times. Its antigen is not known. A multiplex PCR was run with 60 Vbeta primers and 13 Jbeta primers. Sequencing used immunoSEQ multiplex PCR; TCRdb keeps in-frame clones, though not all of them. Altogether approximately 55,000 clones are present, 81% being singletons, with the ten largest covering 2.5%. These data come from a study of cytomegalovirus exposure and HLA in healthy donors. Findings of the study overall: The study carried out a later analysis of TCR beta sequences. It associated approximately 15,000 of them with specific HLA alleles at a false discovery rate of 0.05. In a later analysis, the majority of CMV-associated beta chains seemingly showed HLA restriction. The study recorded fewer than 200 TCR beta chains that were cytomegalovirus-associated. Fewer N-insertions (relative to the roughly 660-donor mean) were reportedly seen in an Asian-associated ancestry cluster in a later analysis.

Germline CDR1 is MDHEN and CDR2 is SYDVKM. The CDR3 length is 14 residues. The ends were cut back, 9 bases at V and 5 bases at J, with 18 bases in the middle. The clonotype originates from a boy aged 5-17 years in good health and CMV-seropositive. Input material: PBMCs. The V call is TRBV28, the J call TRBJ2-3, with a possible D match to TRBD2 (5 bases). The CDR3 nucleotides are TGTGCCAGTTCGGGGAACTCAATCGGAGATACGCAGTATTTT. This codes for CASSGNSIGDTQYF.